A selection of T cell receptor beta chains follows, all from one sample in a study of T cell changes during pregnancy in multiple sclerosis. TCRdb's copy holds only in-frame clones and misses some; the assay was immunoSEQ multiplex PCR. The table has 40,000 or so clones, 88% seen once. This sample comprised CD8+ T cells from peripheral blood mononuclear cells, obtained in the third trimester of pregnancy. The receptors shown here come from a female donor with multiple sclerosis, enrolled in a pregnancy study. Both conserved end residues are part of each CDR3. Each record gives: V gene, D gene, J gene, CDR3 protein, CDR3 DNA. D genes are given only for firm matches.

V gene: TRBV4-1; D gene: TRBD1; J gene: TRBJ2-7; CDR3 protein: CASSLGQGEFYEQYF; CDR3 DNA: TGCGCCAGCAGCCTTGGACAGGGGGAGTTCTACGAGCAGTACTTC
V gene: TRBV9; D gene: TRBD2; J gene: TRBJ2-1; CDR3 protein: CASSVGGGRSNEQFF; CDR3 DNA: TGTGCCAGCAGCGTAGGCGGGGGGAGAAGCAATGAGCAGTTCTTC
V gene: TRBV5-6; D gene: .; J gene: TRBJ1-1; CDR3 protein: CASSFGGTEAFF; CDR3 DNA: TGTGCCAGCAGCTTCGGGGGGACTGAAGCTTTCTTT
V gene: TRBV2; D gene: TRBD1; J gene: TRBJ1-4; CDR3 protein: CASRLTQGVGTNEKLFF; CDR3 DNA: TGTGCCAGCAGATTGACGCAGGGGGTAGGGACTAATGAAAAACTGTTTTTT
V gene: TRBV7-6; D gene: .; J gene: TRBJ2-3; CDR3 protein: CASSPHSGEGIDTQYF; CDR3 DNA: TGTGCCAGCAGCCCCCATAGCGGAGAAGGGATAGATACGCAGTATTTT
V gene: TRBV4-3; D gene: .; J gene: TRBJ1-4; CDR3 protein: CASSQDWAGHEKLFF; CDR3 DNA: TGCGCCAGCAGCCAAGATTGGGCAGGTCATGAAAAACTGTTTTTT
V gene: TRBV4-1; D gene: .; J gene: TRBJ1-6; CDR3 protein: CASSLTTPQAPLHF; CDR3 DNA: TGCGCCAGCAGCCTAACCACGCCCCAGGCACCCCTCCACTTT
V gene: TRBV2; D gene: TRBD1; J gene: TRBJ1-5; CDR3 protein: CASDDIQGAQPQHF; CDR3 DNA: TGTGCCAGCGACGACATTCAGGGGGCTCAGCCCCAGCATTTT
V gene: TRBV12-2; D gene: .; J gene: TRBJ1-5; CDR3 protein: CASRRDSVRANQPQHF; CDR3 DNA: TGTGCAAGTCGCCGCGACAGTGTCCGGGCGAATCAGCCCCAGCATTTT
V gene: TRBV4-3; D gene: TRBD2; J gene: TRBJ2-1; CDR3 protein: CASSPLVSGGEANEQFF; CDR3 DNA: TGCGCCAGCAGCCCGCTCGTTAGCGGGGGGGAGGCGAATGAGCAGTTCTTC
V gene: TRBV28; D gene: .; J gene: TRBJ2-7; CDR3 protein: CASSFPHYEQYF; CDR3 DNA: TGTGCCAGCAGTTTCCCCCACTACGAGCAGTACTTC
V gene: TRBV15; D gene: TRBD1; J gene: TRBJ1-4; CDR3 protein: CATSPGTGLLFEKLFF; CDR3 DNA: TGTGCCACCAGCCCCGGGACAGGGTTGTTGTTTGAAAAACTGTTTTTT
V gene: TRBV7-8; D gene: .; J gene: TRBJ1-6; CDR3 protein: CASSLDISLYNSPLHF; CDR3 DNA: TGTGCCAGCAGCCTGGACATCTCCCTCTATAATTCACCCCTCCACTTT
V gene: TRBV4-1; D gene: TRBD2; J gene: TRBJ2-7; CDR3 protein: CASSLLPGSGDHEQYF; CDR3 DNA: TGCGCCAGCAGCCTCCTACCGGGTAGCGGGGACCACGAGCAGTACTTC
V gene: TRBV2; D gene: .; J gene: TRBJ2-1; CDR3 protein: CASSESSYNEQFF; CDR3 DNA: TGTGCCAGCAGCGAGAGCTCCTACAATGAGCAGTTCTTC
V gene: TRBV7-9; D gene: .; J gene: TRBJ2-1; CDR3 protein: CASSVGGGVQFF; CDR3 DNA: TGTGCCAGCAGCGTGGGGGGGGGCGTGCAGTTCTTC
V gene: TRBV4-3; D gene: .; J gene: TRBJ2-7; CDR3 protein: CASSHLQVGEQYF; CDR3 DNA: TGCGCCAGCAGCCATTTACAGGTAGGGGAGCAGTACTTC